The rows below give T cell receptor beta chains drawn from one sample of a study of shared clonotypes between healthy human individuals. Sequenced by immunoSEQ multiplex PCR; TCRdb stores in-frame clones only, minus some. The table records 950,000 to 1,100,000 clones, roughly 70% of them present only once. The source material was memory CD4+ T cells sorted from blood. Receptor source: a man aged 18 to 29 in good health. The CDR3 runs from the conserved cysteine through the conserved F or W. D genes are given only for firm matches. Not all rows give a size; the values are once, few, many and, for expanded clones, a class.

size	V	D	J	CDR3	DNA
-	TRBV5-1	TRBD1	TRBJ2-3	CASSSTGDSTDTQYF	TGCGCCAGCAGCTCCACAGGGGATAGCACAGATACGCAGTATTTT
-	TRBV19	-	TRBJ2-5	CASGRDRQETQYF	TGTGCCAGTGGGCGGGACCGGCAAGAGACCCAGTACTTC
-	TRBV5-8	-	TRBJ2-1	CASSAGQHSYNEQFF	TGTGCCAGCAGCGCTGGACAGCACTCCTACAATGAGCAGTTCTTC
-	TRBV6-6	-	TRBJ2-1	CASSYNEQFF	TGTGCCAGCAGTTACAATGAGCAGTTCTTC
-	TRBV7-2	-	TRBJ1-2	CASSLDRGETGYTF	TGTGCCAGCAGCTTAGATCGCGGGGAAACTGGCTACACCTTC
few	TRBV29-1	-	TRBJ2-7	CSAGGIRSYEQYF	TGCAGCGCTGGGGGGATCCGCTCCTACGAGCAGTACTTC
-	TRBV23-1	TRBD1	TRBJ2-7	CASRLGQGINEQYF	TGCGCCAGCAGACTTGGACAGGGGATCAACGAGCAGTACTTC
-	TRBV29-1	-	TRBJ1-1	CSVEQGRGAEAFF	TGCAGCGTAGAACAGGGCAGGGGCGCTGAAGCTTTCTTT
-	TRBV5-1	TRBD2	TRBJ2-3	CASSLPSGGVLDTQYF	TGCGCCAGCAGCCTACCTAGCGGGGGGGTGTTAGATACGCAGTATTTT
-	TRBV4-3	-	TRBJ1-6	CASSQDPGVNNSPLHF	TGCGCCAGCAGCCAAGACCCAGGGGTGAATAATTCACCCCTCCACTTT
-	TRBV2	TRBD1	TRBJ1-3	CASSKDGQGVGNTIYF	TGTGCCAGCAGTAAAGATGGACAGGGGGTCGGAAACACCATATATTTT
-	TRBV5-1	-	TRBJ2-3	CASSLIGFSTDTQYF	TGCGCCAGCAGCTTAATCGGGTTTTCCACAGATACGCAGTATTTT
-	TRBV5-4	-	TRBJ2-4	CASSLVTGGYKNIQYF	TGTGCCAGCAGCTTGGTAACCGGAGGGTACAAAAACATTCAGTACTTC
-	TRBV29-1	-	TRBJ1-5	CSVGGVGQPQHF	TGCAGCGTTGGCGGCGTCGGGCAGCCCCAGCATTTT
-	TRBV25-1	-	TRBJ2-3	CASSATATDTQYF	TGTGCCAGCAGCGCGACAGCTACGGATACGCAGTATTTT
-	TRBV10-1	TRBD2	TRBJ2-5	CASSVGTGGYQETQYF	TGCGCCAGCAGTGTTGGGACGGGAGGCTACCAAGAGACCCAGTACTTC
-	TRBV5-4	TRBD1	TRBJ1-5	CASSPDRGQPQHF	TGTGCCAGCAGCCCGGACAGGGGTCAGCCCCAGCATTTT
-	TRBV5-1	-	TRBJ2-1	CASSLAGNNEQFF	TGCGCCAGCAGCTTGGCTGGGAACAATGAGCAGTTCTTC
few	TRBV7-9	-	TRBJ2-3	CASHWGTTDTQYF	TGTGCCAGCCATTGGGGGACCACAGATACGCAGTATTTT
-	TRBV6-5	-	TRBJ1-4	CASSPRSNEKLFF	TGTGCCAGCAGCCCTCGGTCTAATGAAAAACTGTTTTTT
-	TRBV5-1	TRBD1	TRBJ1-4	CASSLTGGSNEKLFF	TGCGCCAGCAGCCTGACAGGGGGCTCAAATGAAAAACTGTTTTTT
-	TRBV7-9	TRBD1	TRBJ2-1	CASNIDRGEQFF	TGTGCCAGCAACATAGACAGGGGTGAGCAGTTCTTC
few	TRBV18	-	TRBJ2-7	CASSPGAGVRIEQYF	TGTGCCAGCTCACCAGGCGCCGGCGTACGTATCGAGCAGTACTTC
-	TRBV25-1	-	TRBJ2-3	CASAADTQYF	TGTGCCAGCGCGGCAGATACGCAGTATTTT
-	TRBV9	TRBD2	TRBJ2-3	CASSVGAGGTDTQYF	TGTGCCAGCAGCGTCGGAGCGGGGGGAACAGATACGCAGTATTTT
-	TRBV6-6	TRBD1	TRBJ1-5	CASSREQGGNQPQHF	TGTGCCAGCAGCAGGGAACAGGGGGGTAATCAGCCCCAGCATTTT
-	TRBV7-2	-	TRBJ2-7	CASSSQGGPYEQYF	TGTGCCAGCAGCTCCCAGGGGGGCCCCTACGAGCAGTACTTC
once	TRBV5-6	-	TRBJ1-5	CASSQGHLRQPQHF	TGTGCCAGCAGCCAGGGACACCTCCGGCAGCCCCAGCATTTT
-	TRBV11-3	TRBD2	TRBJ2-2	CASSARESNTGELFF	TGTGCCAGCAGCGCGCGGGAGTCGAACACCGGGGAGCTGTTTTTT
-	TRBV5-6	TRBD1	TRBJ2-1	CASRWGQGGFNEQFF	TGTGCCAGCAGATGGGGACAGGGGGGTTTCAATGAGCAGTTCTTC
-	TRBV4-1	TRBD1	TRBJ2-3	CASSQKPETGGASFSDTQYF	TGCGCCAGCAGCCAAAAGCCGGAGACAGGGGGCGCCTCTTTTTCAGATACGCAGTATTTT
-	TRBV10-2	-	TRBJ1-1	CASFSGQTLNTEAFF	TGCGCCAGCTTTTCAGGACAGACTTTAAACACTGAAGCTTTCTTT
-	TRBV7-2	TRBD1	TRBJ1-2	CASSEGTGSGYTF	TGTGCCAGCAGCGAAGGGACAGGCTCTGGCTACACCTTC
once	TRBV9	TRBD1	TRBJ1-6	CASSGPGQGGNSPLHF	TGTGCCAGCAGCGGACCCGGACAGGGTGGGAATTCACCCCTCCACTTT
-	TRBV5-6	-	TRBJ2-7	CASRLRWNSYEQYF	TGTGCCAGCCGACTTAGGTGGAACTCCTACGAGCAGTACTTC
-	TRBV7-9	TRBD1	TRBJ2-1	CASSRTGENEQFF	TGTGCCAGCAGTCGGACAGGGGAGAATGAGCAGTTCTTC
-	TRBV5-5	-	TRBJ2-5	CASSFGDQETQYF	TGTGCCAGCAGCTTCGGGGATCAAGAGACCCAGTACTTC
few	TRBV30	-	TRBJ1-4	CAWTGQINEKLFF	TGTGCCTGGACCGGACAGATAAATGAAAAACTGTTTTTT
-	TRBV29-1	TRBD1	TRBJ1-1	CSVGDRVSTEAFF	TGCAGCGTAGGGGACAGGGTGAGCACTGAAGCTTTCTTT
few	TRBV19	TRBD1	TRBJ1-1	CASSGQVVTEAFF	TGTGCCAGTAGTGGACAGGTCGTTACTGAAGCTTTCTTT
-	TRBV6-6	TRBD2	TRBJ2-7	CASSKGLAYEQYF	TGTGCCAGCAGTAAGGGACTAGCCTACGAGCAGTACTTC
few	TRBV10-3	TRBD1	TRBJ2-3	CASGGGTGSPTDTQYF	TGTGCCTCAGGGGGAGGGACAGGGTCCCCTACAGATACGCAGTATTTT
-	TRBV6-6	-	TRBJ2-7	CASSYSQGNEQYF	TGTGCCAGCAGTTACTCCCAGGGGAACGAGCAGTACTTC
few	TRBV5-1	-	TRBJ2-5	CASSPQMGGVETQYF	TGCGCCAGCAGCCCCCAAATGGGCGGGGTAGAGACCCAGTACTTC
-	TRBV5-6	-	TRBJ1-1	CASSLNSPPGNTEAFF	TGTGCCAGCAGCTTGAACAGTCCCCCTGGGAACACTGAAGCTTTCTTT
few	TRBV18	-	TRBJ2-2	CASSPHPLTNTGELFF	TGTGCCAGCTCACCCCATCCGCTTACGAACACCGGGGAGCTGTTTTTT
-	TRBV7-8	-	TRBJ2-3	CASSSDRTDTQYF	TGTGCCAGCAGCTCGGACAGAACAGATACGCAGTATTTT
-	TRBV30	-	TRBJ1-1	CAWSVRGGAEAFF	TGTGCCTGGAGTGTTAGAGGAGGTGCTGAAGCTTTCTTT
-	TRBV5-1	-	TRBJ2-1	CASSRGGQISYNEQFF	TGCGCCAGCAGCCGGGGGGGACAGATCTCCTACAATGAGCAGTTCTTC
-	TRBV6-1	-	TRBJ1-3	CASSEVFGNTIYF	TGTGCCAGCAGTGAGGTGTTTGGAAACACCATATATTTT
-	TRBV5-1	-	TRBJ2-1	CASSLSGGVTNEQFF	TGCGCCAGCAGCTTATCGGGGGGCGTTACGAATGAGCAGTTCTTC